Listed here are 5 T cell receptor beta chains from one sample, sequenced in a study of regulatory T cells in long-lasting Graves disease. iRepertoire HTBI primers and Arm-PCR of CDR3 regions built TCR beta libraries. One entry per CDR3 protein, called by TCRdb with MiXCR from the multiplex PCR reads. The sample has 550,000 to 700,000 distinct CDR3 sequences, around 16% seen once. Noted time point: newly diagnosed GD, antithyroid drugs for less than 3 months. The TCR library was prepared using RNA isolated from PBMCs. The same data also contributed to another study, on T cells in Graves' hyperthyroidism and ophthalmopathy.

Sequenced material: peripheral blood mononuclear cells (PBMCs), taken at new diagnosis, from a patient treated with antithyroid drugs. The receptors stem from a man between 18 and 35 years old with Graves disease.

This chain connects TRBV4-1 to TRBJ1-4; the match to TRBD1 covers 7 bases. The CDR3 is 16 residues long. Germline V CDR1 and CDR2: MGHRA, YSYEKL. Trimming took 1 base from V and 4 from J; bases not matched to a gene: 6. The CDR3 DNA is TGCGCCAGCAGCCAAGGCTTGACAGGGCTTAATGAAAAACTGTTTTTT. Protein sequence: CASSQGLTGLNEKLFF.

The gene calls are TRBV5-6 and TRBJ2-2; TRBD1 is a possible D gene (5 bases). Germline V gene sequence: CDR1 SGHDT, CDR2 YYEEEE. V lost 5 bases to trimming and J lost 4 bases, with 15 bases between them. The CDR3 consists of 15 residues. CDR3 DNA: TGTGCCAGCAGAAACGACAGCGCAACCACCGGGGAGCTGTTTTTT. It yields the protein CASRNDSATTGELFF. Full variable domain (rest looked up from reference TRBV5-6 and TRBJ2-2): DAGVTQSPTHLIKTRGQQVTLRCSPKSGHDTVSWYQQALGQGPQFIFQYYEEEERQRGNFPDRFSGHQFPNYSSELNVNALLLGDSALYLCASRNDSATTGELFFGEGSRLTVL.

This clonotype has more than one count but fewer than ten. This chain links TRBV5-4 with TRBJ2-3; 10 bases fit TRBD2. This CDR3 comprises 16 residues. CDR1 and CDR2 from the germline V gene are SGHNT and YYREEE (reference sequence). Trimming removed 2 bases from V and 1 base from J; junction bases left unmatched: 4. The CDR3 DNA sequence: TGTGCCAGCAGCTTTCCCGGGACTAGCGGCACAGATACGCAGTATTTT. Translated, it gives CASSFPGTSGTDTQYF.

This clonotype was detected many times. The chain uses TRBV15 and TRBJ1-1, with D unresolved. V was trimmed by 0 bases and J by 2 bases, leaving 4 bases between them. The CDR3 totals 13 residues. CDR1 and CDR2 (germline): LNHNV, YYDKDF (reference sequence). This CDR3 reads CATSREYNTEAFF. The CDR3 DNA reads TGTGCCACCAGCAGAGAGTATAACACTGAAGCTTTCTTT.

This clonotype appeared many times. The J gene is TRBJ2-5, the V gene TRBV20-1; D unresolved. Germline-derived CDR1 and CDR2 are DFQATT and SNEGSKA (reference sequence). The CDR3 length is 12 residues. Trimming cost V 3 bases and J 2 bases, with 7 bases left between them. The CDR3: CSASRIQETQYF. DNA for the CDR3: TGCAGTGCTAGTAGGATTCAAGAGACCCAGTACTTC.